The T cell receptor (beta chain) described here comes from a study of human T cells and chemical hapten exposure. Study background: A patient group, mainly female, showed alopecia areata, totalis or universalis.

MiXCR, applied by TCRdb to the RACE reads, yields one record per CDR3 protein. The profile shows about 200,000 distinct CDR3 sequences, around 23% of them singletons. The germline CDR1 and CDR2 sequences are SQVTM and ANQGSEA. The junction had 14 bases not matched to a gene; V was cut back by 6 bases and J by 16 bases. The CDR3 covers 13 residues. The time point was: patch test 3, about 24 weeks after DPC sensitization. Treatment indicated: therapeutic diphenylcyclopropenone sensitization with weekly scalp DPC. People who gave samples had alopecia, were 18 to 70 years old, and were suitable for DPC. The clonotype originates from a woman between 40 and 50 years old with alopecia areata. Some clones in this sample may be carry-over from other donors' samples. The V call is TRBV29-1, the J call TRBJ2-1; TRBD2 agrees at 11 bases. Here the sequenced sample was whole blood, taken in connection with sensitization to the hapten diphenylcyclopropenone (DPC). CDR3 loop: CSVRATSGREDFF. The CDR3 region has the DNA TGCAGCGTCCGCGCAACTAGCGGGAGAGAGGATTTCTTC.